A selection of T cell receptor beta chains follows, all from one sample in a study of CD8+ T cells in alopecia areata. Here immunoSEQ multiplex PCR was the method, and the copy in TCRdb shows in-frame clones only, minus some. The data contain 130,000 to 150,000 clones, roughly 46% of them singletons. The sample here was CD4+ T cells sorted from blood, taken at week 0. The receptors were gathered from a human donor with alopecia areata. Both conserved end residues are part of each CDR3. Fields, in order: J gene, V gene, clone size, CDR3 length, D gene, CDR3 DNA, CDR3 protein. The D gene is left open where the match is weak. Clone sizes are given selectively: once, few, many, or a class where the clone is expanded.

TRBJ1-2	TRBV30	.	14	.	TGTGCCTGGAAGCCAGGGCAGAACTACTATGGCTACACCTTC	CAWKPGQNYYGYTF
TRBJ1-2	TRBV4-1	.	17	.	TGCGCCAGCAGCTCCCCCGTGGTGAGGGTGAAGGACTATGGCTACACCTTC	CASSSPVVRVKDYGYTF
TRBJ2-7	TRBV29-1	few	15	.	TGCAGCGTTTCCTCCTCATCCGGGACGACTCGCGAGCAGTACTTC	CSVSSSSGTTREQYF
TRBJ2-6	TRBV27	.	15	.	TGTGCCAGCAGTTTTTTTGGTTCTGGGGCCAACGTCCTGACTTTC	CASSFFGSGANVLTF
TRBJ1-2	TRBV7-2	.	17	TRBD1	TGTGCCAGCAGCGTATTGGCCGGGACAGGGGGATCCTATGGCTACACCTTC	CASSVLAGTGGSYGYTF
TRBJ2-7	TRBV7-9	.	11	.	TGTGCCAGCAGTTTGTTGAACGAGCAGTACTTC	CASSLLNEQYF
TRBJ2-5	TRBV29-1	few	15	TRBD1	TGCAGCGTTGAAGGAGACAGGGGATTGGAGGAGACCCAGTACTTC	CSVEGDRGLEETQYF
TRBJ1-1	TRBV15	.	18	.	TGTGCCACCAGTCTAAGCTTGGACAGTCCCACCGCCGCCAATGAAGCTTTCTTT	CATSLSLDSPTAANEAFF
TRBJ2-5	TRBV19	many	15	.	TGTGCCAGTAGTATCGCCCGGGACCCACAAGAGACCCAGTACTTC	CASSIARDPQETQYF
TRBJ1-2	TRBV30	.	12	.	TGTGCCTGGAGTACATCGGGCTATGGCTACACCTTC	CAWSTSGYGYTF
TRBJ2-6	TRBV5-1	.	16	.	TGCGCCAGCAGCCTAGACAGAGGATCTGGGGCCAACGTCCTGACTTTC	CASSLDRGSGANVLTF
TRBJ2-4	TRBV15	.	14	.	TGTGCCACCAGCAACCAACGGGCAGATAAGATTCAGTACTTC	CATSNQRADKIQYF